What follows describes a single T cell receptor (beta chain). CDR1 MNHEY and CDR2 SVGEGT come from the germline V gene. The CDR3 contains 13 residues. The V and J ends lost 6 bases and 5 bases, in that order; junction bases with no gene match: 4. The data are from a study of blood T cell repertoires in COVID-19. Turning to the study itself: Whether acute or convalescent, the COVID-19 samples came from the United States, Italy and Spain. PBMCs, B-cell-depleted T cells, or T cells were the source of the cDNA or gDNA that made up the material.

Some clones are missing from TCRdb's copy, which holds only in-frame ones; the method was immunoSEQ multiplex PCR. The sample contains about 41,000 clones, nearly 90% of which appear only once. The TCR sequence derives from a man in his 60s with acute or convalescent COVID-19. The chain links TRBV6-2 or TRBV6-3 to TRBJ2-5; 9 nucleotides align to TRBD1. Sequenced sample: peripheral blood. CDR3: CASSGQGFETQYF. For the CDR3, the DNA is TGTGCCAGCAGCGGACAGGGGTTTGAGACCCAGTACTTC.